The TCR beta chain under discussion was sequenced for a study of graft-versus-host responses after intestinal transplantation (dated by TCRdb to the early 2020s). Context from the whole study: Recipients received multivisceral, liver-intestinal, or isolated intestinal transplants. To identify alloreactive clones, pre-transplant mixed lymphocyte reaction products were sequenced and compared with unstimulated pre-transplant donor and recipient T cells. After intestinal transplantation, graft-versus-host and host-versus-graft alloreactive T cell clones in the graft, circulation and bone marrow were tracked using bulk TCR-beta CDR3 sequencing. A cohort of under 30 intestinal transplant recipients, including one retransplant, was enrolled, and a few patients lacking pretransplant specimens were excluded. Every recipient was given anti-thymocyte globulin induction, followed by around three years of maintenance tacrolimus and steroids. Rather than being sequenced by the commercial service, samples from a few later patients were sequenced in-house on an Illumina MiSeq and processed with MiXCR. Donor T cell macrochimerism was defined as a peak of at least 4% donor T cells among recipient peripheral blood mononuclear cells.

Explained via the paper, the time point label denotes: cells obtained before transplantation from donor or recipient. CD3+CD4+ and CD3+CD8+ populations were FACS-sorted from unstimulated pre-transplant donor and recipient cells taken from spleen or lymph nodes. The study at large found these results: GvH clones were detected in recipient bone marrow, and some of these GvH clones were observed earlier in ileal mucosa or blood, consistent with an intestinal mucosal origin. Early after transplant, declines in HvG clones were associated with peak levels of circulating GvH clones. High GvH to HvG T cell clonal ratios were observed in the allografts of patients with donor T cell macrochimerism. The relatively low number and heterogeneity of intestinal transplant patients limited the conclusions.

The library was generated by the immunoSEQ multiplex PCR assay. In most patients, genomic DNA was isolated using the Qiagen DNeasy Blood and Tissue Kit and sent frozen to Adaptive Biotechnologies for TCR sequencing. High-throughput TCR-beta CDR3 sequencing of genomic DNA from most patients was performed by Adaptive Biotechnologies. The study's processing was this. TCR sequencing data for around 19 patients were retrieved from Adaptive's ImmunoSEQ software; three other patients were processed with MiXCR and VDJtools. To correct CD4 versus CD8 sorting errors, sequences present in both subsets at a frequency ratio below 5:1 were removed. CDR3 nucleotide sequences shared between donor and recipient were removed because their origin could not be assigned. To be classed as alloreactive, a clone needed at least 2-fold expansion over unstimulated cells and a minimum CFSE-low frequency of 0.002% (template counts) or 0.001% (read counts). Clones were considered mappable if detected in sequenced pre-transplant spleen, lymph node, or MLR CFSE-low populations of the donor or recipient. The cumulative frequency of alloreactive clones was calculated as a percentage of all sequences, weighted by copy number. Imported from immuneACCESS, the table was reduced by TCRdb to in-frame sequences with V and J called. These copies leave out some clones; in studies compared against another copy, an unresolved V gene accounts for under half, and the cause of the remainder is not known. That table supplies the V and J calls and clone size; D and trimming were determined from the DNA. The sample table records more than 70,000 clones; 85% to 90% of these occur just once. The top ten hold around 0.11% of the sample.

On this clone: Its antigen is still unknown. The input lacks base qualities; no much larger clone sits a single base away.

The junction shows trimming of 5 bases on V and 1 base on J, plus 9 bases between the germline ends. Reading the germline V gene (reference sequence) gives CDR1 SEHNR and CDR2 FQNEAQ. From cysteine to phenylalanine, the CDR3 is 13 amino acids long. CDR3 DNA is the only sequence kept; it has 39 bases, read in frame from the first base. The sequence was obtained from a human donor who received an intestinal transplant. The sample here was unstimulated CD4+ T cells sorted from spleen or lymph node cells, taken before intestinal transplant. The sequence links TRBV7-9 to TRBJ2-7; the D gene is possibly TRBD1, with 6 bases matching. The DNA is TGTGCCAGCAGCCCCGGACAGTCCTACGAGCAGTACTTC. This encodes CASSPGQSYEQYF.